What follows are 14 T cell receptor beta chains derived from one specimen sequenced in a study of PD-1 blockade in mismatch repair-deficient tumors. Repertoires were generated with immunoSEQ multiplex PCR, while TCRdb's copy carries only in-frame clones and drops some. Of about 68,000 clones in the sample, about 72% were seen once. This specimen was peripheral blood, taken 2 weeks after starting pembrolizumab. The receptors shown here come from an adult with mismatch repair-deficient cancer.

The chain recombines TRBV7-2 with TRBJ1-1, with D possibly being TRBD1 (6 bases). CDR3 length: 15 residues. CDR1 is SGHTA, CDR2 FQGNSA, per germline. The ends were cut back, 1 base at V and 3 bases at J, with 12 bases in the middle. The CDR3 nucleotides are TGTGCCAGCAGCTTAGAGGCCAGGGGATACACTGAAGCTTTCTTT. Translated, it gives CASSLEARGYTEAFF.

The chain links TRBV9 to TRBJ2-2; 8 nucleotides match TRBD2. The germline V gene has CDR1 SGDLS and CDR2 YYNGEE. The trim removed 4 bases at V and 6 bases at J, leaving 11 bases unmatched. This CDR3 spans 16 amino acids. CDR3 amino acids: CASSPNQRESAGELFF. As DNA, the CDR3 is TGTGCCAGCAGCCCTAATCAGCGGGAGTCGGCCGGGGAGCTGTTTTTT.

This rearrangement joins TRBV18 to TRBJ1-1; D is possibly TRBD1 (6 bases). The CDR3 has 12 residues. CDR1 is KGHSH, CDR2 LQKENI, per germline. V shed 3 bases and J shed 8 bases, with 10 bases lying between them. CDR3 nucleotides: TGTGCCAGCTCACCCCGGACAGAAGAAGCTTTCTTT. This gives the protein CASSPRTEEAFF.

The gene calls are TRBV6-6 and TRBJ1-1; D perhaps matches TRBD1 (5 bases). Between the trimmed V and J ends, which lost 10 bases and 3 bases, there was a span of 12 bases. This CDR3 is 12 amino acids long. Germline assignment: CDR1 MNHNY and CDR2 SVGAGI (reference sequence). CDR3 region: CAIRRGDTEAFF. CDR3 nucleotides: TGTGCCATCCGCCGGGGGGACACTGAAGCTTTCTTT.

The rearrangement links TRBV14 to TRBJ2-5; 9 nucleotides align to TRBD1. Germline assignment: CDR1 SGHDN and CDR2 FVKESK. With 0 bases clipped from V and 2 bases from J, the junction kept 1 base outside the gene matches. The CDR3 contains 15 residues. The CDR3 bases are TGTGCCAGCAGCCAAGACGGACAGGGGCAAGAGACCCAGTACTTC. Protein sequence: CASSQDGQGQETQYF.

The V gene is TRBV11-3, the J gene TRBJ2-5, with 9 positions matching TRBD2. The CDR3 sequence is 16 residues long. CDR1 and CDR2 from the germline V gene are SGHNT and YENEEA. Trimming took 2 bases from V and 4 from J; bases not matched to a gene: 8. Here the CDR3 reads CASSLTPAGGGETQYF. In DNA form, the CDR3 reads TGTGCCAGCAGCTTAACCCCAGCGGGAGGTGGAGAGACCCAGTACTTC.

This chain links TRBV7-2 with TRBJ1-5; D possibly corresponds to TRBD1 (5 bases). The CDR3 length is 15 residues. CDR1 is SGHTA, CDR2 FQGNSA, per germline. Trimming pared 0 bases from V and 7 bases from J, leaving 13 bases between. The CDR3 sequence: CASSLASGTGQPQHF. The CDR3 DNA is TGTGCCAGCAGCTTAGCTTCTGGGACGGGACAGCCCCAGCATTTT.

J is TRBJ2-1 and V is TRBV5-4, with D perhaps matching TRBD2 (6 bases). The V end was cut by 0 bases, the J end by 2 bases, with 9 bases between. The CDR3 length is 15 residues. The V gene's germline CDR1 is SGHNT and CDR2 YYREEE (reference sequence). CDR3 nucleotides: TGTGCCAGCAGCTTGGGGGGGAGGACCTACAATGAGCAGTTCTTC. This translates into CASSLGGRTYNEQFF. The whole variable domain, remainder taken from reference TRBV5-4 and TRBJ2-1, is ETGVTQSPTHLIKTRGQQVTLRCSSQSGHNTVSWYQQALGQGPQFIFQYYREEENGRGNFPPRFSGLQFPNYSSELNVNALELDDSALYLCASSLGGRTYNEQFFGPGTRLTVL.

This clone was counted a single time. This CDR3 is CASSLVQGGTEAFF. CDR3 coding DNA: TGTGCCAGCAGCCTTGTCCAGGGGGGCACTGAAGCTTTCTTT. The V and J genes are TRBV7-2 and TRBJ1-1, with 7 positions matching TRBD1. This CDR3 is 14 amino acids long. After removal of 5 bases from V and 4 bases from J, the junction contained 7 bases not matched to a gene. The germline CDR1 and CDR2 sequences are SGHTA and FQGNSA.

The V call is TRBV6-6, the J call TRBJ2-7; 10 bases line up with TRBD2. CDR3 length: 14 residues. The V gene's germline CDR1 is MNHNY and CDR2 SVGAGI (reference sequence). Trimming removed 5 bases from V and 3 bases from J; junction bases left unmatched: 4. The CDR3 region has the DNA TGTGCCAGCAGTCCCGGACTAGCGGACTACGAGCAGTACTTC. This gives the protein CASSPGLADYEQYF.

In nucleotides, the CDR3 is TGTGCCAGCAGCTCGGCCGGGAGCGGTTCATACAATGAGCAGTTCTTC. This gives the protein CASSSAGSGSYNEQFF. The genes are TRBV11-2 and TRBJ2-1; TRBD2 is a possible D gene (6 bases). V shed 4 bases and J shed 4 bases, with 17 bases lying between them. The length of the CDR3 is 16 residues. Germline V CDR1 and CDR2: SGHAT, FQNNGV.

This chain's CDR3 is CASSLIRGGETQYF. CDR3 DNA sequence: TGTGCCAGCAGCTTAATCAGGGGGGGAGAGACCCAGTACTTC. The chain joins TRBV7-2 to TRBJ2-5; TRBD1 or TRBD2 may be the D gene (7 bases each). The V and J ends lost 2 bases and 4 bases respectively, with 11 bases between them. CDR3 length equals 14 residues. Germline CDR1 is SGHTA and CDR2 is FQGNSA.

This rearrangement joins TRBV30 to TRBJ1-2; D gene uncertain. The CDR3 contains 12 residues. Germline values: CDR1 GTSNPN, CDR2 SVGIG (reference sequence). Trimming took 1 base from V and 4 from J, leaving 7 bases between them. Written as DNA, the CDR3 is TGTGCCTGGAGTGGAGGTAGCTATGGCTACACCTTC. It encodes CAWSGGSYGYTF.

J is TRBJ2-5 and V is TRBV11-3; D is unresolved. V was clipped by 3 bases and J by 6 bases, with 2 bases between them. CDR1 is SGHNT and CDR2 is YENEEA in the germline V gene. CDR3 size: 10 residues. CDR3 bases: TGTGCCAGCAGCTTGCAGACCCAGTACTTC. Translating it yields CASSLQTQYF.